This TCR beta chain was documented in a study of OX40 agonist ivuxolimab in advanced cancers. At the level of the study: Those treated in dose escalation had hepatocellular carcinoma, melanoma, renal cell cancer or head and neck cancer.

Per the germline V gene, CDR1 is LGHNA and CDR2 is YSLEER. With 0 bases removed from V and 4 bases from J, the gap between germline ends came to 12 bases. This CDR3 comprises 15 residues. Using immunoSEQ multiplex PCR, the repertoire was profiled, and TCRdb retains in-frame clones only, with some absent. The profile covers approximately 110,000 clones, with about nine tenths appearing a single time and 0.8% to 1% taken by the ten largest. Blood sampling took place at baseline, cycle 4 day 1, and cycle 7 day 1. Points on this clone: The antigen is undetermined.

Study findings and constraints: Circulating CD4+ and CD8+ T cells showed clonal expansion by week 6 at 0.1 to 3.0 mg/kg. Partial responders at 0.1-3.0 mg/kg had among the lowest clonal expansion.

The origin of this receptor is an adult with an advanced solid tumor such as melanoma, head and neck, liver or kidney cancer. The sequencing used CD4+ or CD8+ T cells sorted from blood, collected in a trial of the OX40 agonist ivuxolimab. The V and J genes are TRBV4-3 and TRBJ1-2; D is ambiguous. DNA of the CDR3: TGCGCCAGCAGCCAAGATCCAGGTGTCCCCTATGGCTACACCTTC. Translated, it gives CASSQDPGVPYGYTF.